Listed below are T cell receptor beta chains from one sample, sequenced in a study of OX40 agonist ivuxolimab in advanced cancers. Sequencing was performed with immunoSEQ multiplex PCR; in TCRdb, only in-frame clones are kept and a portion is missing. The sample contains around 50,000 clones, roughly 84% of which appear only once. Sequencing was performed on CD4+ or CD8+ T cells sorted from blood, taken in a trial of the OX40 agonist ivuxolimab. Source of these receptors: an adult with an advanced solid tumor such as melanoma, head and neck, liver or kidney cancer. Each CDR3 is given with its conserved first and last residue. A D gene is named only where the DNA matches it firmly. Not every row has a clone size; where given, it reads once, few, many or a size class.

D gene: TRBD2; J gene: TRBJ2-3; clone size: NA; V gene: TRBV25-1; CDR3 protein: CASSALLAGITDTQYF; CDR3 DNA: TGTGCCAGCAGTGCCCTACTAGCGGGTATAACAGATACGCAGTATTTT
D gene: NA; J gene: TRBJ2-2; clone size: NA; V gene: TRBV10-3; CDR3 protein: CAIRGGGDTGELFF; CDR3 DNA: TGTGCCATCAGGGGAGGGGGCGACACCGGGGAGCTGTTTTTT
D gene: NA; J gene: TRBJ1-5; clone size: NA; V gene: TRBV2; CDR3 protein: CASSGGGRLQPQHF; CDR3 DNA: TGTGCCAGCAGTGGGGGGGGTCGTCTCCAGCCCCAGCATTTT
D gene: NA; J gene: TRBJ2-3; clone size: NA; V gene: TRBV6-1; CDR3 protein: CASSGLVGSVDTQYF; CDR3 DNA: TGTGCCAGCAGTGGTCTAGTTGGATCCGTCGATACGCAGTATTTT
D gene: NA; J gene: TRBJ2-1; clone size: NA; V gene: TRBV11-3; CDR3 protein: CASSLEGEVNEQFF; CDR3 DNA: TGTGCCAGCAGCTTAGAAGGGGAGGTCAATGAGCAGTTCTTC
D gene: NA; J gene: TRBJ2-2; clone size: NA; V gene: TRBV2; CDR3 protein: CASSEKASSVGELFF; CDR3 DNA: TGTGCCAGCAGTGAAAAGGCGTCTTCAGTGGGGGAGCTGTTTTTT
D gene: NA; J gene: TRBJ2-5; clone size: NA; V gene: TRBV5-1; CDR3 protein: CASSSYPQETQYF; CDR3 DNA: TGCGCCAGCAGCTCTTATCCCCAAGAGACCCAGTACTTC
D gene: NA; J gene: TRBJ2-1; clone size: NA; V gene: TRBV6-5; CDR3 protein: CASRPGRGSDEQFF; CDR3 DNA: TGTGCCAGCAGGCCCGGGAGAGGGTCGGATGAGCAGTTCTTC
D gene: NA; J gene: TRBJ2-3; clone size: NA; V gene: TRBV11-3; CDR3 protein: CASTPSSTDTQYF; CDR3 DNA: TGTGCCAGCACCCCATCTAGCACAGATACGCAGTATTTT
D gene: NA; J gene: TRBJ2-2; clone size: NA; V gene: TRBV14; CDR3 protein: CASRRLGAGELFF; CDR3 DNA: TGTGCCAGCAGGAGGCTTGGGGCCGGGGAGCTGTTTTTT
D gene: NA; J gene: TRBJ1-2; clone size: NA; V gene: TRBV27; CDR3 protein: CASSSLGGAQVSFYGYTF; CDR3 DNA: TGTGCCAGCAGTTCACTTGGGGGGGCCCAAGTGAGTTTCTATGGCTACACCTTC
D gene: NA; J gene: TRBJ2-7; clone size: NA; V gene: TRBV28; CDR3 protein: CASSLISSTVSYEQYF; CDR3 DNA: TGTGCCAGCAGTTTAATATCCTCCACCGTCTCCTACGAGCAGTACTTC
D gene: NA; J gene: TRBJ1-1; clone size: NA; V gene: TRBV28; CDR3 protein: CASSLSGARAFF; CDR3 DNA: TGTGCCAGCAGTTTATCGGGGGCAAGGGCTTTCTTT
D gene: NA; J gene: TRBJ2-7; clone size: NA; V gene: TRBV11-2; CDR3 protein: CASSLSRAHEQYF; CDR3 DNA: TGTGCCAGCAGCTTAAGCAGGGCCCACGAGCAGTACTTC
D gene: TRBD2; J gene: TRBJ2-4; clone size: NA; V gene: TRBV4-2; CDR3 protein: CASSQEGGLAGQRAKNIQYF; CDR3 DNA: TGTGCCAGCAGCCAAGAAGGGGGACTAGCGGGCCAAAGAGCCAAAAACATTCAGTACTTC
D gene: NA; J gene: TRBJ1-5; clone size: NA; V gene: TRBV21-1; CDR3 protein: CASSQSWGQDQPQHF; CDR3 DNA: TGTGCCAGCAGCCAAAGTTGGGGGCAGGATCAGCCCCAGCATTTT
D gene: TRBD2; J gene: TRBJ2-1; clone size: NA; V gene: TRBV5-1; CDR3 protein: CASSGGGGSGSSYNEQFF; CDR3 DNA: TGCGCCAGCAGTGGCGGGGGAGGCAGCGGTAGCTCCTACAATGAGCAGTTCTTC
D gene: NA; J gene: TRBJ2-5; clone size: NA; V gene: TRBV9; CDR3 protein: CASSVSPGRETQYF; CDR3 DNA: TGTGCCAGCAGCGTATCTCCAGGGAGGGAGACCCAGTACTTC
D gene: NA; J gene: TRBJ2-7; clone size: NA; V gene: TRBV28; CDR3 protein: CASSSPMGEQYF; CDR3 DNA: TGTGCCAGCAGTTCCCCTATGGGCGAGCAGTACTTC
D gene: TRBD1; J gene: TRBJ2-7; clone size: once; V gene: TRBV19; CDR3 protein: CASSETGAFSYEQYF; CDR3 DNA: TGTGCCAGCAGCGAGACAGGGGCCTTCTCCTACGAGCAGTACTTC
D gene: NA; J gene: TRBJ1-1; clone size: NA; V gene: TRBV5-4; CDR3 protein: CASSLSDDTEAFF; CDR3 DNA: TGTGCCAGCAGCTTGTCGGACGACACTGAAGCTTTCTTT
D gene: NA; J gene: TRBJ1-1; clone size: few; V gene: TRBV29-1; CDR3 protein: CSVVPTTGTEAFF; CDR3 DNA: TGCAGCGTTGTCCCCACGACAGGTACTGAAGCTTTCTTT
D gene: TRBD1; J gene: TRBJ1-1; clone size: NA; V gene: TRBV2; CDR3 protein: CASRRQGRNTEAFF; CDR3 DNA: TGTGCCAGCAGGAGACAGGGGAGGAACACTGAAGCTTTCTTT
D gene: NA; J gene: TRBJ2-7; clone size: medium-sized; V gene: TRBV28; CDR3 protein: CASSLRPYEQYF; CDR3 DNA: TGTGCCAGCAGTTTAAGGCCCTACGAGCAGTACTTC
D gene: NA; J gene: TRBJ2-5; clone size: NA; V gene: TRBV11-2; CDR3 protein: CASSLPRRGKTQYF; CDR3 DNA: TGTGCCAGCAGCTTACCTCGAAGGGGAAAGACCCAGTACTTC
D gene: TRBD2; J gene: TRBJ2-3; clone size: NA; V gene: TRBV29-1; CDR3 protein: CSVGLAGDTQYF; CDR3 DNA: TGCAGCGTGGGACTAGCGGGAGATACGCAGTATTTT
D gene: NA; J gene: TRBJ1-1; clone size: once; V gene: TRBV6-6; CDR3 protein: CASRQLRLQGETEAFF; CDR3 DNA: TGTGCCAGCAGGCAACTTCGACTTCAGGGAGAAACTGAAGCTTTCTTT
D gene: NA; J gene: TRBJ2-2; clone size: NA; V gene: TRBV7-8; CDR3 protein: CASSSRVISTGELFF; CDR3 DNA: TGTGCCAGCAGCTCCAGGGTAATTAGCACCGGGGAGCTGTTTTTT
D gene: NA; J gene: TRBJ2-7; clone size: NA; V gene: TRBV7-8; CDR3 protein: CASRPLPFGSYEQYF; CDR3 DNA: TGTGCCAGCAGACCCCTCCCTTTCGGCTCCTACGAGCAGTACTTC
D gene: NA; J gene: TRBJ1-2; clone size: NA; V gene: TRBV2; CDR3 protein: CASSEARTAAYGYTF; CDR3 DNA: TGTGCCAGCAGTGAAGCGCGAACGGCGGCCTATGGCTACACCTTC
D gene: TRBD1; J gene: TRBJ1-4; clone size: NA; V gene: TRBV15; CDR3 protein: CATSGRQGLNEKLFF; CDR3 DNA: TGTGCCACCAGCGGGCGACAGGGGCTAAATGAAAAACTGTTTTTT
D gene: TRBD2; J gene: TRBJ2-1; clone size: NA; V gene: TRBV11-3; CDR3 protein: CASSFSGSGEQFF; CDR3 DNA: TGTGCCAGCAGCTTCAGCGGGAGTGGTGAGCAGTTCTTC
D gene: NA; J gene: TRBJ2-1; clone size: NA; V gene: TRBV7-7; CDR3 protein: CASSLGMTYNEQFF; CDR3 DNA: TGTGCTAGCAGCTTAGGAATGACTTACAATGAGCAGTTCTTC
D gene: NA; J gene: TRBJ1-5; clone size: NA; V gene: TRBV7-8; CDR3 protein: CASSQKLQIYSNQPQHF; CDR3 DNA: TGTGCCAGCAGCCAAAAGCTACAGATTTATAGCAATCAGCCCCAGCATTTT
D gene: TRBD2; J gene: TRBJ2-1; clone size: NA; V gene: TRBV4-2; CDR3 protein: CASSQETSGRGSSYNEQFF; CDR3 DNA: TGTGCCAGCAGCCAAGAGACTAGCGGGAGGGGGAGCTCCTACAATGAGCAGTTCTTC